This is a list of T cell receptor beta chains from one sample in a study of T cell repertoires in cytomegalovirus infection. TCRdb itself ran the reads through MiXCR, one entry per CDR3 protein. The sample lists roughly 720,000 distinct CDR3 sequences, approximately 34% occurring once. Sequencing used PBMCs. These receptors were taken from a human donor in good health (CMV status not recorded). Some clones in this sample may be carry-over from other donors' samples. CDR3s include the opening cysteine and the closing phenylalanine or tryptophan. The order of the fields is J gene, CDR3 length, D gene, clone size, V gene, CDR3 protein, CDR3 DNA. The D gene is left open where the match is weak. Rows give clone size only sometimes, using once, few, many, or a class for an expanded clone.

J gene: TRBJ2-7
CDR3 length: 12
D gene: .
clone size: .
V gene: TRBV20-1
CDR3 protein: CSAPGDLYEQYF
CDR3 DNA: TGCAGTGCTCCCGGAGACCTCTACGAGCAGTACTTC

J gene: TRBJ2-2
CDR3 length: 14
D gene: .
clone size: few
V gene: TRBV28
CDR3 protein: CASSPQGRSGELFF
CDR3 DNA: TGTGCCAGCAGTCCACAGGGGAGGAGCGGGGAGCTGTTTTTT

J gene: TRBJ1-1
CDR3 length: 14
D gene: .
clone size: .
V gene: TRBV27
CDR3 protein: CASSWGQVGTEAFF
CDR3 DNA: TGTGCCAGCAGTTGGGGGCAGGTGGGCACTGAAGCTTTCTTT

J gene: TRBJ2-1
CDR3 length: 18
D gene: TRBD2
clone size: few
V gene: TRBV5-1
CDR3 protein: CASSFPGLAGGNYNEQFF
CDR3 DNA: TGCGCCAGCAGCTTCCCGGGACTAGCGGGAGGGAACTACAATGAGCAGTTCTTC

J gene: TRBJ2-1
CDR3 length: 14
D gene: .
clone size: once
V gene: TRBV15
CDR3 protein: CATSRSTGSDEQFF
CDR3 DNA: TGTGCCACCAGCAGATCCACAGGGTCCGATGAGCAGTTCTTC

J gene: TRBJ2-3
CDR3 length: 17
D gene: .
clone size: many
V gene: TRBV10-3
CDR3 protein: CAISESLSTASTDTQYF
CDR3 DNA: TGTGCCATCAGTGAGTCGTTGTCGACAGCTAGCACAGATACGCAGTATTTT

J gene: TRBJ1-5
CDR3 length: 14
D gene: .
clone size: few
V gene: TRBV12-3/TRBV12-4
CDR3 protein: CASSFVQGNQPQHF
CDR3 DNA: TGTGCCAGCAGTTTTGTCCAGGGCAATCAGCCCCAGCATTTT

J gene: TRBJ1-1
CDR3 length: 13
D gene: .
clone size: .
V gene: TRBV7-9
CDR3 protein: CASRAERDTEAFF
CDR3 DNA: TGTGCCAGCAGGGCTGAGAGGGACACTGAAGCTTTCTTT

J gene: TRBJ1-1
CDR3 length: 14
D gene: TRBD1
clone size: few
V gene: TRBV12-3/TRBV12-4
CDR3 protein: CASSFLGGQDEAFF
CDR3 DNA: TGTGCCAGCAGTTTTTTAGGAGGACAGGACGAAGCTTTCTTT

J gene: TRBJ2-3
CDR3 length: 16
D gene: TRBD1
clone size: .
V gene: TRBV23-1
CDR3 protein: CASSSTGKTGTDTQYF
CDR3 DNA: TGCGCCAGCTCTTCGACAGGGAAAACGGGGACAGATACGCAGTATTTT

J gene: TRBJ2-3
CDR3 length: 16
D gene: TRBD2
clone size: few
V gene: TRBV6-5
CDR3 protein: CASSYGGGGGTDTQYF
CDR3 DNA: TGTGCCAGCAGTTACGGCGGCGGGGGGGGCACAGATACGCAGTATTTT

J gene: TRBJ1-5
CDR3 length: 16
D gene: .
clone size: once
V gene: TRBV6-5
CDR3 protein: CASRNGPSGGNQPHHF
CDR3 DNA: TGTGCCAGCAGAAACGGACCCTCCGGCGGCAATCAGCCCCATCATTTT

J gene: TRBJ1-5
CDR3 length: 16
D gene: .
clone size: few
V gene: TRBV4-1
CDR3 protein: CASSQEVGDPYQPQHF
CDR3 DNA: TGCGCCAGCAGCCAAGAGGTAGGGGATCCCTATCAGCCCCAGCATTTT

J gene: TRBJ2-7
CDR3 length: 13
D gene: TRBD2
clone size: .
V gene: TRBV6-6
CDR3 protein: CASRYWGDYETYF
CDR3 DNA: TGTGCCAGCAGATACTGGGGGGACTACGAGACGTACTTC

J gene: TRBJ1-1
CDR3 length: 14
D gene: .
clone size: few
V gene: TRBV10-3
CDR3 protein: CAISDVMRDTEAFF
CDR3 DNA: TGTGCCATCAGTGACGTGATGAGGGACACTGAAGCTTTCTTT

J gene: TRBJ2-1
CDR3 length: 12
D gene: .
clone size: .
V gene: TRBV19
CDR3 protein: CASSPAADEQFF
CDR3 DNA: TGTGCCAGTAGTCCCGCGGCGGATGAGCAGTTCTTC

J gene: TRBJ1-3
CDR3 length: 14
D gene: .
clone size: many
V gene: TRBV7-3
CDR3 protein: CASSPEGAGNTIYF
CDR3 DNA: TGTGCCAGCAGCCCGGAAGGGGCTGGAAACACCATATATTTT

J gene: TRBJ2-2
CDR3 length: 16
D gene: .
clone size: few
V gene: TRBV7-9
CDR3 protein: CASSLNQADNTGELFF
CDR3 DNA: TGTGCCAGCAGCCTTAACCAGGCCGACAACACCGGGGAGCTGTTTTTT

J gene: TRBJ2-1
CDR3 length: 15
D gene: .
clone size: once
V gene: TRBV19
CDR3 protein: CASSIDQRGGARQFF
CDR3 DNA: TGTGCCAGTAGTATAGATCAAAGGGGGGGGGCACGGCAGTTCTTC

J gene: TRBJ1-4
CDR3 length: 15
D gene: .
clone size: .
V gene: TRBV28
CDR3 protein: CASSSGGQSNEKLFF
CDR3 DNA: TGTGCCAGCAGTTCGGGGGGGCAGAGTAATGAAAAACTGTTTTTT

J gene: TRBJ2-2
CDR3 length: 13
D gene: .
clone size: few
V gene: TRBV28
CDR3 protein: CASLSPNTGELFF
CDR3 DNA: TGTGCCAGCTTATCACCGAACACCGGGGAGCTGTTTTTT

J gene: TRBJ2-5
CDR3 length: 14
D gene: TRBD1
clone size: .
V gene: TRBV7-3
CDR3 protein: CASSGQMYQETQYF
CDR3 DNA: TGTGCCAGCTCGGGACAGATGTACCAAGAGACCCAGTACTTC

J gene: TRBJ1-2
CDR3 length: 15
D gene: TRBD1
clone size: .
V gene: TRBV20-1
CDR3 protein: CSADPGQGMNYGYTF
CDR3 DNA: TGCAGTGCTGACCCGGGACAGGGGATGAACTATGGCTACACCTTC

J gene: TRBJ1-2
CDR3 length: 12
D gene: .
clone size: .
V gene: TRBV4-2
CDR3 protein: CASSQNREGYTF
CDR3 DNA: TGTGCCAGCAGCCAGAACAGGGAGGGCTACACCTTC